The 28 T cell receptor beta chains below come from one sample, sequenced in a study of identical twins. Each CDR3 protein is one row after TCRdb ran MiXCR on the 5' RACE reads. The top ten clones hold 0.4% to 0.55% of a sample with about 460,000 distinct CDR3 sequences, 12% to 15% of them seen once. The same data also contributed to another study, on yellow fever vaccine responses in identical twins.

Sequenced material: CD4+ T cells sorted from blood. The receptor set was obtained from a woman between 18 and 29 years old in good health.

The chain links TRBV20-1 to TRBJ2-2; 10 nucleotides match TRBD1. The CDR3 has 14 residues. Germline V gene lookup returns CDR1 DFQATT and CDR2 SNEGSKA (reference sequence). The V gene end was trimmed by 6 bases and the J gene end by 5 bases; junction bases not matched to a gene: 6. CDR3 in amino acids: CSAVDRGQTGELFF. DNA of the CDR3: TGCAGTGCCGTCGACAGGGGGCAAACCGGGGAGCTGTTTTTT.

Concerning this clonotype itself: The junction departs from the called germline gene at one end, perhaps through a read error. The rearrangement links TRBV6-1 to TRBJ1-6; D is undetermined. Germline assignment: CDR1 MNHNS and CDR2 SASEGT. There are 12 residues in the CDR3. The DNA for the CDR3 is TGTGCCATCAGTCAAGACGGTTCACCCCTCCACTTT. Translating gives CAISQDGSPLHF.

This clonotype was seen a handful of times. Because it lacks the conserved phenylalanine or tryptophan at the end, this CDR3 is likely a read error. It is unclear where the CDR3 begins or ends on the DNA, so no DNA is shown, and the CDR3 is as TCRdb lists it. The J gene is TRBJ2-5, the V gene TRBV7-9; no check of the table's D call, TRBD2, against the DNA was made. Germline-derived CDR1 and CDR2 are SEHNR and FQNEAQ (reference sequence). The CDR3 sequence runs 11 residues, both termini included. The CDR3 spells CASSFGPQLAI.

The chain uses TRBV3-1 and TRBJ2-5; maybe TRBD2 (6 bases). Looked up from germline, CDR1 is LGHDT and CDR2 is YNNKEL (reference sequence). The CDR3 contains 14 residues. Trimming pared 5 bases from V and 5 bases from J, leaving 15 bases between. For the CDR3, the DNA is TGTGCCAGCAGCTATCGCGGGATGACGGAGACCCAGTACTTC. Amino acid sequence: CASSYRGMTETQYF.

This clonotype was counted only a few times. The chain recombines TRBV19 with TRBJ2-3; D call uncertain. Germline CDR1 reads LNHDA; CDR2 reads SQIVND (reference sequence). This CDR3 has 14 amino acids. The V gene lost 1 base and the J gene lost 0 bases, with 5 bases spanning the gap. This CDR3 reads CASSIVGSTDTQYF. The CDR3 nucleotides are TGTGCCAGTAGTATAGTCGGTAGCACAGATACGCAGTATTTT.

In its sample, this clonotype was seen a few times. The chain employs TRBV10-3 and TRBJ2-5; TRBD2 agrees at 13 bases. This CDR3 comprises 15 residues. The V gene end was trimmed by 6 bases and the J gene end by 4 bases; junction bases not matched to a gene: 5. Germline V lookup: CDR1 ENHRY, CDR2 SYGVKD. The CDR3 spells CAISTRLAGGETQYF. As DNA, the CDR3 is TGTGCCATCAGCACTAGACTAGCGGGGGGAGAGACCCAGTACTTC.

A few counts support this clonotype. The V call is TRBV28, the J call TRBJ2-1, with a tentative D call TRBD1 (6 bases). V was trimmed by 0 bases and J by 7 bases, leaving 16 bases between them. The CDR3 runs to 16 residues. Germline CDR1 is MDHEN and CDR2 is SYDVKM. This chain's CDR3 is CASSLWVARGGNEQFF. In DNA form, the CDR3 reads TGTGCCAGCAGTTTATGGGTTGCCAGGGGCGGAAATGAGCAGTTCTTC.

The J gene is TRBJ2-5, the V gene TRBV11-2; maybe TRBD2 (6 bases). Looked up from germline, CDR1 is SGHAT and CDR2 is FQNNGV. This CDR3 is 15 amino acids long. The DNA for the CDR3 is TGTGGGCCGAATGCGGTGCGGGACCACCAAGAGACCCAGTACTTC. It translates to CGPNAVRDHQETQYF.

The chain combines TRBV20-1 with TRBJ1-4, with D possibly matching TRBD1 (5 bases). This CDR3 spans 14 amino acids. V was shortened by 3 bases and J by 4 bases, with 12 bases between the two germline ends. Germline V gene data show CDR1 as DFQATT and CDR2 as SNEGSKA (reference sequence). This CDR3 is CSASMGVVNEKLFF. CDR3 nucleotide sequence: TGCAGTGCTAGTATGGGGGTAGTTAATGAAAAACTGTTTTTT.

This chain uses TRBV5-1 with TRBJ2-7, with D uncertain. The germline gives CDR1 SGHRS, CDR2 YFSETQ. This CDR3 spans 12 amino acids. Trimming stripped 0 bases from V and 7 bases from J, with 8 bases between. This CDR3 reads CASSLVPEEQYF. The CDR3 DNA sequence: TGCGCCAGCAGCTTGGTCCCCGAGGAGCAGTACTTC.

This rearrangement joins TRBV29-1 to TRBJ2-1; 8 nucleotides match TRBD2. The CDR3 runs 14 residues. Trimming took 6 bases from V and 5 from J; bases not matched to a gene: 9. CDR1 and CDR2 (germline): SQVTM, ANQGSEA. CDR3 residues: CSVYGRAIDNEQFF. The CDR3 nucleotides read TGCAGCGTCTACGGGAGGGCCATAGACAATGAGCAGTTCTTC.

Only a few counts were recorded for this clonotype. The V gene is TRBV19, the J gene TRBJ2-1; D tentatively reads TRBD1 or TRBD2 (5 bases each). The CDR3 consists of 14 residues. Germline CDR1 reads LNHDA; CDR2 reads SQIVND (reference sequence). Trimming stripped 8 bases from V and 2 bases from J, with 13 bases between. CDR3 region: CASSGPGAYNEQFF. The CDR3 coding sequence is TGTGCCAGTTCGGGGCCTGGGGCCTACAATGAGCAGTTCTTC.

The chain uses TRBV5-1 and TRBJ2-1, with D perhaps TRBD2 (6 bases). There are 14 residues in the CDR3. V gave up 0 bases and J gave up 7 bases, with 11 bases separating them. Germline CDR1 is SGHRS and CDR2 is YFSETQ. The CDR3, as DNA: TGCGCCAGCAGCTTGGGTGGAGGGTGGAATGAGCAGTTCTTC. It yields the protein CASSLGGGWNEQFF.

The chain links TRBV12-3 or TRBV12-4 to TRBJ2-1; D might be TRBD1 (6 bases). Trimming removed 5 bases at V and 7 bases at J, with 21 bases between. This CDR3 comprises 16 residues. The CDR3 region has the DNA TGTGCCAGCAGTCCGAGGGGGAAATCCGGCCCGAATGAGCAGTTCTTC. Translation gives CASSPRGKSGPNEQFF.

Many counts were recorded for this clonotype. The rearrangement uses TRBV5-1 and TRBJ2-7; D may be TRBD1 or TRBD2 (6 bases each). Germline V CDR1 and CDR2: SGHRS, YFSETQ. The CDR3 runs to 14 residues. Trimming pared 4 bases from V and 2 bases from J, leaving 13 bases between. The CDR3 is CASSGGTQAYEQYF. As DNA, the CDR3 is TGCGCCAGCAGCGGCGGGACACAAGCCTACGAGCAGTACTTC.

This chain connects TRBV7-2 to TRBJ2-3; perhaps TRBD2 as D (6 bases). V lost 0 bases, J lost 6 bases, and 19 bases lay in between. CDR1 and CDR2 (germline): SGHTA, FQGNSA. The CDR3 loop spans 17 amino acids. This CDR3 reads CASSLARTTNRLDTQYF. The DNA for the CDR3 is TGTGCCAGCAGCTTAGCGCGGACTACCAACCGCTTGGATACGCAGTATTTT.

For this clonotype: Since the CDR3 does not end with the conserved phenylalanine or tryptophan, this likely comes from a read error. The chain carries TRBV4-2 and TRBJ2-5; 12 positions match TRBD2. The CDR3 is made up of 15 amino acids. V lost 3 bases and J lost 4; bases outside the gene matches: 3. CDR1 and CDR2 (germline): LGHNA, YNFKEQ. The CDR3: CASSQTSGGRETQYL. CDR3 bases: TGTGCCAGCAGCCAGACTAGCGGGGGTCGAGAGACCCAGTACCTC.

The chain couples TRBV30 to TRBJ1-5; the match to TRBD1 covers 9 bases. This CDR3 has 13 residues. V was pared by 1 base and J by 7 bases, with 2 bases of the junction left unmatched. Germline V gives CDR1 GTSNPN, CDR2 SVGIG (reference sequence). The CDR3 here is CAWSGQGEQPQHF. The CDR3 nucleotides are TGTGCCTGGAGTGGACAGGGGGAACAGCCCCAGCATTTT.

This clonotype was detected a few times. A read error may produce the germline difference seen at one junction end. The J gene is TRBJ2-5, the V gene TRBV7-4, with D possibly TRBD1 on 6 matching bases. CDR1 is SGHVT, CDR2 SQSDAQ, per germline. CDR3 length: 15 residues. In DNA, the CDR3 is TGTGCCAACAGCCTCAGGCGAGGGGGAAGTTGGACCCAGTACTTC. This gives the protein CANSLRRGGSWTQYF.

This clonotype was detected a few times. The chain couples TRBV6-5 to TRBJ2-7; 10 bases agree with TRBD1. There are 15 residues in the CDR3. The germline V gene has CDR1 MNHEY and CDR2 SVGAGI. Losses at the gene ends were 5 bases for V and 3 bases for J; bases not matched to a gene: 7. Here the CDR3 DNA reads TGTGCCAGCAGTAATCGACAGGGGGCCAACTACGAGCAGTACTTC. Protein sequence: CASSNRQGANYEQYF.

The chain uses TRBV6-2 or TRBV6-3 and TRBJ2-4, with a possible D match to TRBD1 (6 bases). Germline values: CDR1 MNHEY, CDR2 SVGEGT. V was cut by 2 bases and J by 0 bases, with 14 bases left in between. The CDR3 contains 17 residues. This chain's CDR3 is CASSYPRQDLAKNIQYF. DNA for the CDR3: TGTGCCAGCAGTTACCCCAGACAGGATCTAGCCAAAAACATTCAGTACTTC.

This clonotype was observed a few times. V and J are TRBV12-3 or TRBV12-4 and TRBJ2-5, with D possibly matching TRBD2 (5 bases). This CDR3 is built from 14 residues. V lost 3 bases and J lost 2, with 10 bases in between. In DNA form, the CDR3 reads TGTGCCAGCAGTTTTCGGGAACCACAAGAGACCCAGTACTTC. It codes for CASSFREPQETQYF.

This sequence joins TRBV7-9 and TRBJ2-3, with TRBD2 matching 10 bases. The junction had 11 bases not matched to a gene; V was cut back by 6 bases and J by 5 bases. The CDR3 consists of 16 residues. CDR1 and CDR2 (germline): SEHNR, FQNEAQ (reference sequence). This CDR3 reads CASRPKSGGAEDTQYF. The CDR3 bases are TGTGCCAGCAGACCCAAGAGCGGGGGGGCCGAAGATACGCAGTATTTT.

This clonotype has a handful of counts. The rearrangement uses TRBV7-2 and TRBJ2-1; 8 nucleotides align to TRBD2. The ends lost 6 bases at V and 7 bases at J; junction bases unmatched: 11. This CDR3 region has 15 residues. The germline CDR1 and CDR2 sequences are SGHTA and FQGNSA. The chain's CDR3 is CASRQRGGLGNEQFF. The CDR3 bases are TGTGCCAGCAGACAACGGGGGGGCCTGGGGAATGAGCAGTTCTTC.

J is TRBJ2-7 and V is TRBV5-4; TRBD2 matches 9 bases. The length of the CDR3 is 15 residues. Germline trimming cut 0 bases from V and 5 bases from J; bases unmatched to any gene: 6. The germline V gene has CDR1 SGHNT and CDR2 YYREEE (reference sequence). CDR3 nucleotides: TGTGCCAGCAGCTTGGCTGGGGCGGGAGGGGACGAGCAGTACTTC. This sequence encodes CASSLAGAGGDEQYF.

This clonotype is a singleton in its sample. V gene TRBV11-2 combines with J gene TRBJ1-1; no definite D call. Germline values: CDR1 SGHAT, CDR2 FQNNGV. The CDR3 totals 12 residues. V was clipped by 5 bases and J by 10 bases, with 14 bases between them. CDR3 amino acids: CASSRTSMVAFF. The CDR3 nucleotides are TGTGCCAGCAGCCGGACCTCCATGGTAGCTTTCTTT. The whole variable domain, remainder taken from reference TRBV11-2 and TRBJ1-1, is EAGVAQSPRYKIIEKRQSVAFWCNPISGHATLYWYQQILGQGPKLLIQFQNNGVVDDSQLPKDRFSAERLKGVDSTLKIQPAKLEDSAVYLCASSRTSMVAFFGQGTRLTVV.

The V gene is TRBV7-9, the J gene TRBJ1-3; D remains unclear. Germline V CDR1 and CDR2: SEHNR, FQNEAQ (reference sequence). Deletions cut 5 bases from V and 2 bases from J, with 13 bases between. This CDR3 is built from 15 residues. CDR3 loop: CASSPRLVAGNTIYF. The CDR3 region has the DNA TGTGCCAGCAGCCCGAGGCTGGTCGCTGGAAACACCATATATTTT. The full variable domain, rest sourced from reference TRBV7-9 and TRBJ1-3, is DTGVSQNPRHKITKRGQNVTFRCDPISEHNRLYWYRQTLGQGPEFLTYFQNEAQLEKSRLLSDRFSAERPKGSFSTLEIQRTEQGDSAMYLCASSPRLVAGNTIYFGEGSWLTVV.

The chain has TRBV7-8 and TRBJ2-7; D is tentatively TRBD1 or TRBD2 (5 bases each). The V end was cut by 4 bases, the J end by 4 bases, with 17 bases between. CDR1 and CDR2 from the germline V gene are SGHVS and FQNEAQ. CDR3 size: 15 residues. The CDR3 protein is CASSWGTDVVYEQYF. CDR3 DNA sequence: TGTGCCAGCAGCTGGGGGACCGATGTTGTATACGAGCAGTACTTC.